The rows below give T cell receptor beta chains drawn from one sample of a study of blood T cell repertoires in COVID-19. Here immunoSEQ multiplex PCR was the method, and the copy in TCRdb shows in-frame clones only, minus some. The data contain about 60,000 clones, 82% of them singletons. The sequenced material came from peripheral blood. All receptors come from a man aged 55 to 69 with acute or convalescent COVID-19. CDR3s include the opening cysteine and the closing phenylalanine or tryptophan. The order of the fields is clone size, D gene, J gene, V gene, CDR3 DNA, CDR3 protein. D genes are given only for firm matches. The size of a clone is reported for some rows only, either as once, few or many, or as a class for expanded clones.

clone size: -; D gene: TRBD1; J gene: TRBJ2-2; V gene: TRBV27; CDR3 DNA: TGTGCCAGCAGTCCCAAGACAGGGGGGTGGGCCGGGGAGCTGTTTTTT; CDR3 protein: CASSPKTGGWAGELFF
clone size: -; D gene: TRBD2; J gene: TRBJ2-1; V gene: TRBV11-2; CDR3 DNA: TGTGCCAGCACAGAACTAGCGGGGGGAAACAATGAGCAGTTCTTC; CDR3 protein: CASTELAGGNNEQFF
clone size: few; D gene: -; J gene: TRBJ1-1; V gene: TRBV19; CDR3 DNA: TGTGCCAGTAGTATACCCGTTGAGCGTTTCTTT; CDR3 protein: CASSIPVERFF
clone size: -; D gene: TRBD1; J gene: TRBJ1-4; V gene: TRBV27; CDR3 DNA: TGTGCCAGCCCACCCCCCCCTACGGGACAGGGGGCTTCTAATGAAAAACTGTTTTTT; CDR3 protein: CASPPPPTGQGASNEKLFF
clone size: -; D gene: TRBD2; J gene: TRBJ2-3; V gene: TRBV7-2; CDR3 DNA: TGTGCCAGCAGCTCTAGCGGGCTTAGCACAGATACGCAGTATTTT; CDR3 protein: CASSSSGLSTDTQYF
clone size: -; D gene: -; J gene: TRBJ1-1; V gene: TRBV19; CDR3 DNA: TGTGCCAGCCGAGAGAATGGGAACACTGAAGCTTTCTTT; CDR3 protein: CASRENGNTEAFF
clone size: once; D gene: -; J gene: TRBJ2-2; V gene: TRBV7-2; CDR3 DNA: TGTGCCAGCAGCTTAGGTTTGGCGGGGCATCCCGGGGAGCTGTTTTTT; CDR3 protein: CASSLGLAGHPGELFF
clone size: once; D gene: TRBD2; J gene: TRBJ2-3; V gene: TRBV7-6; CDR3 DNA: TGTGCCAGCAGTCTTGGTAGCGGGGGGGGCACAGATACGCAGTATTTT; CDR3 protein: CASSLGSGGGTDTQYF
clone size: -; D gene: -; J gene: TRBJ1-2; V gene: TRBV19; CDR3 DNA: TGTGCCAGTAGTCCTCGGCGGGGGGGCGCGAGTGGCTACACCTTC; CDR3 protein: CASSPRRGGASGYTF
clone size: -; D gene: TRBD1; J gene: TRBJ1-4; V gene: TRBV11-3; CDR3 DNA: TGTGCCAGCAGCGCAGGGGGCGCAGGTGGGGAAAAACTGTTTTTT; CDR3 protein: CASSAGGAGGEKLFF
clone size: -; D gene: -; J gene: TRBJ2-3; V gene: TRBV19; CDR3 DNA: TGTGCCAGTAGTATTAACTCCGTCTGGGCTACGCAGTATTTT; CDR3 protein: CASSINSVWATQYF
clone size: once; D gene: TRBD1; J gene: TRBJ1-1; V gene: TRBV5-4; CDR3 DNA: TGTGCCAGCAGCTTGACAGGGGGGAGGCACACTGAAGCTTTCTTT; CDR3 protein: CASSLTGGRHTEAFF
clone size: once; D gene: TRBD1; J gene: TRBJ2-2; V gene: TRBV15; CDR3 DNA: TGTGCCACCAGCAGAGTAAAACAGGGGGCGAACACCGGGGAGCTGTTTTTT; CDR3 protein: CATSRVKQGANTGELFF
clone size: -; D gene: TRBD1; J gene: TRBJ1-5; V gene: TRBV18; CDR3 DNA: TGTGCCAGCTCAAGGGGGGGGACAGGGACCAATCAGCCCCAGCATTTT; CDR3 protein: CASSRGGTGTNQPQHF
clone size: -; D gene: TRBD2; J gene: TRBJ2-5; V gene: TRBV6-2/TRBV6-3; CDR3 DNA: TGTGCCAGCAGTCTAGCGGGGGAGACCCAGTACTTC; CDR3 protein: CASSLAGETQYF
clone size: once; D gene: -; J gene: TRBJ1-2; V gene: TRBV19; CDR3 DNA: TGTGCCAGTAGTCCCCCAGACTCAAGGAAAGGCTACACCTTC; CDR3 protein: CASSPPDSRKGYTF
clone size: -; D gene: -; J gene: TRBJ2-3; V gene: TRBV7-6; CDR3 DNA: TGTGCCAGCAGCTTACTCTCATCGGGTATCACAGATACGCAGTATTTT; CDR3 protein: CASSLLSSGITDTQYF
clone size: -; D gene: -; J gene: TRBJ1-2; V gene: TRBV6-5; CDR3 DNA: TGTGCCAGCAGACAGCAGGGATACTATGGCTACACCTTC; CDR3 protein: CASRQQGYYGYTF
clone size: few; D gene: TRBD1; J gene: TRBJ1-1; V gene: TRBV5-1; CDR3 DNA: TGCGCCAGCAGCCAACAGACAGGGGGCACTGAAGCTTTCTTT; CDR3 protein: CASSQQTGGTEAFF
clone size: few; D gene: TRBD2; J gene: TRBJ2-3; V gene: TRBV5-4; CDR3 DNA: TGTGCCAGCAGCGCCACTAGCGGGGGGGGAGATACGCAGTATTTT; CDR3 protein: CASSATSGGGDTQYF
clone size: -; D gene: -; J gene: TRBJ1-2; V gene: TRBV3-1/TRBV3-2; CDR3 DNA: TGTGCCAGCAGCCCGACTGCAGGGTCGCATGGCTACACCTTC; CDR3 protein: CASSPTAGSHGYTF
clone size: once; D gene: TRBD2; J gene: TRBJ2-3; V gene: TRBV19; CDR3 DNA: TGTGCCAGTAGTATCGACTTGGCGGGGGGGACAGATACGCAGTATTTT; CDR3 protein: CASSIDLAGGTDTQYF
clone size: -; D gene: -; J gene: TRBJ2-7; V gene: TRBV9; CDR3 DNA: TGTGCCAGCAGCGTAGGGGGCCGCTACGAGCAGTACTTC; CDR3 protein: CASSVGGRYEQYF
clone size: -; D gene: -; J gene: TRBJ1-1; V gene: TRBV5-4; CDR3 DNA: TGTGCCAGCAGCTTGGCAGGGAGGATGGGCGAAGCTTTCTTT; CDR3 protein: CASSLAGRMGEAFF
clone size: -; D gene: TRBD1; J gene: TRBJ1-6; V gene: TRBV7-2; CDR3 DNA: TGTGCCAGCAGCGTCACAGGGGATAATTCACCCCTCCACTTT; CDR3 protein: CASSVTGDNSPLHF
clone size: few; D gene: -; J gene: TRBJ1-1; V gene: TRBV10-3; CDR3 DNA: TGTGCCATCAGGGGGGACTTGAACACTGAAGCTTTCTTT; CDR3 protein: CAIRGDLNTEAFF
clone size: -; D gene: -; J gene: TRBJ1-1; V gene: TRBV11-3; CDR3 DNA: TGTGCCAGCAGCTTAGGAGGGTTGAACACTGAAGCTTTCTTT; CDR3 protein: CASSLGGLNTEAFF
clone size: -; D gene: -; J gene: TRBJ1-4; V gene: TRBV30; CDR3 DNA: TGTGCCTGGAGTGTAAAGGAGAGATCTAATGAAAAACTGTTTTTT; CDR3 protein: CAWSVKERSNEKLFF
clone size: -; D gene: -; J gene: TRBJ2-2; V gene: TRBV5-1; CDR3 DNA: TGCGCCAGCAGCCCTCGGGGTGACGGGGAGCTGTTTTTT; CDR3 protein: CASSPRGDGELFF
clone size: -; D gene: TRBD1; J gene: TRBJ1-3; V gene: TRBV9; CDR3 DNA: TGTGCCAGCAGCCCCACCCGGGGGACAGGGGCTTCTGGAAACACCATATATTTT; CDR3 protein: CASSPTRGTGASGNTIYF
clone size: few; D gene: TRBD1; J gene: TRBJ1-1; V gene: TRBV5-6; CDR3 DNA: TGTGCCAGCAGCACTCGGACAGGGTGGGGGACAACTGAAGCTTTCTTT; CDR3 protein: CASSTRTGWGTTEAFF
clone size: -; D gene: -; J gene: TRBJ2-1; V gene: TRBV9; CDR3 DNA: TGTGCCAGCAGCGGCGAGTTTCATGAGCAGTTCTTC; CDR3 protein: CASSGEFHEQFF
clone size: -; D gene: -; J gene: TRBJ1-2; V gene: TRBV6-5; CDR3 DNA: TGTGCCAGCAGTTGGGGGGATAACTATGGCTACACCTTC; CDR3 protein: CASSWGDNYGYTF
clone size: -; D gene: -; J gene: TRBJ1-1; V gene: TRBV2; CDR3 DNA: TGTGCCAGCAGTGACGACGGGTGGGACACTGAAGCTTTCTTT; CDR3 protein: CASSDDGWDTEAFF
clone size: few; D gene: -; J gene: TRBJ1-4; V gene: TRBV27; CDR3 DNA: TGTGCCAGCAGCACACGACAGCCTAATGAAAAACTGTTTTTT; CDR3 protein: CASSTRQPNEKLFF
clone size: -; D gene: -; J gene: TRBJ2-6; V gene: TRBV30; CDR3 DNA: TGTGCCTGGAGTGTACTGGACGTCCTGACTTTC; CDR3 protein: CAWSVLDVLTF
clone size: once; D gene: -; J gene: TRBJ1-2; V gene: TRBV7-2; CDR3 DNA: TGTGCCAGCAGCCTAAAAGGGGGGGGATACTATGGCTACACCTTC; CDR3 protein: CASSLKGGGYYGYTF
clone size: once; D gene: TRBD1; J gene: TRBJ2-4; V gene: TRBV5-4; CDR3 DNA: TGTGCCAGCAGCTTGAGGACAGGGGTAGTCAAAAACATTCAGTACTTC; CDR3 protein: CASSLRTGVVKNIQYF
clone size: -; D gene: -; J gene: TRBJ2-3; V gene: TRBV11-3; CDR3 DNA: TGTGCCAGCAGCCCAGGGATTGCTAGCACAGATACGCAGTATTTT; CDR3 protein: CASSPGIASTDTQYF
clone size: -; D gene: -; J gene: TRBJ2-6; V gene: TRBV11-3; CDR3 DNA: TGTGCCAGCAGCCCGTCTGGGGCCAACGTCCTGACTTTC; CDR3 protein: CASSPSGANVLTF
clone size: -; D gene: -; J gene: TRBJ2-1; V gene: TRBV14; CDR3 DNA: TGTGCCAGCAGCCACGCCGGGACTCCCACCTACAATGAGCAGTTCTTC; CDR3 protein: CASSHAGTPTYNEQFF
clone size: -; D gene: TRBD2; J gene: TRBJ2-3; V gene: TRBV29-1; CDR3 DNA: TGCAGCGTTGAACTGGGTAGCGGGGTTGATACGCAGTATTTT; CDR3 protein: CSVELGSGVDTQYF
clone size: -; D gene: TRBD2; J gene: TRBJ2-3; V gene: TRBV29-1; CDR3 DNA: TGCAGCGTTGAACGTAGCGGGGTTAGCACAGATACGCAGTATTTT; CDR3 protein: CSVERSGVSTDTQYF
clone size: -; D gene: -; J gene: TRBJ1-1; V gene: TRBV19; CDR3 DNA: TGTGCCAGTAGTCGGGGAAGATTTTCGAACACTGAAGCTTTCTTT; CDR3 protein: CASSRGRFSNTEAFF
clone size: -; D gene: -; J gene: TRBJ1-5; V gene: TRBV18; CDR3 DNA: TGTGCCAGCTCACCAGAGTTGGGCAATCAGCCCCAGCATTTT; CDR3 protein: CASSPELGNQPQHF
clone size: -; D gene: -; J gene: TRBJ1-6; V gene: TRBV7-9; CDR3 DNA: TGTGCCAGCAGCTTAGAGCCAGGCCCGTATTCACCCCTCCACTTT; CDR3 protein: CASSLEPGPYSPLHF
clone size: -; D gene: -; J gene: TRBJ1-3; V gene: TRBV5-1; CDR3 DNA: TGCGCCAGCAGCTTGGGAGTCTCTGGAAACACCATATATTTT; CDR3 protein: CASSLGVSGNTIYF
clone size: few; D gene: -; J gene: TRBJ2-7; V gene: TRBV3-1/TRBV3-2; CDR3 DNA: TGTGCCAGCAGCCGCCGGGACAACTACTACGAGCAGTACTTC; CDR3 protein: CASSRRDNYYEQYF
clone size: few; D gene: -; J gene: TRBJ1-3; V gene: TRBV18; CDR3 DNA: TGTGCCAGCTCACCATATTCCGGAAACACCATATATTTT; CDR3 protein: CASSPYSGNTIYF
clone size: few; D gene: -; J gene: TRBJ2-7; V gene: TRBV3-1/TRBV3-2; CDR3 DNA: TGTGCCAGCATACGGCGGGATTTCTACGAGCAGTACTTC; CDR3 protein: CASIRRDFYEQYF
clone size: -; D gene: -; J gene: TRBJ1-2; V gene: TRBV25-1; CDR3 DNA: TGTGCCAGCAGTGGAGATACAGGGCTCCTTGGCTATGGCTACACCTTC; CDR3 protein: CASSGDTGLLGYGYTF
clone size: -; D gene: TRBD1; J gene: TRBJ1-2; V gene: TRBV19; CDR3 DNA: TGTGCCAGTAACCTACAGGGGCCCGGGACGTCGTGCACCTTC; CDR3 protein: CASNLQGPGTSCTF
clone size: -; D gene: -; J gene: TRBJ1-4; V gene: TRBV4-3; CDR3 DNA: TGCGCCAGCAGCCGGGGGACATCGGGAAAACTGTTTTTT; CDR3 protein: CASSRGTSGKLFF
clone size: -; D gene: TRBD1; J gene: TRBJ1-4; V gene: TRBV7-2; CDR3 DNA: TGTGCCAGCAGCTTCCCATACGGACAGGGGGAAAAACTGTTTTTT; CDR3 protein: CASSFPYGQGEKLFF